The 23 T cell receptor beta chains reported below all come from one sample, sequenced in a study of T cell responses to AZD1222 COVID-19 vaccine. Produced via immunoSEQ multiplex PCR; TCRdb's table is partial and in-frame only. This table holds 78,000 or so clones, 80% found once. The specimen was peripheral blood, collected 28 days after the second AZD1222 dose. All receptors come from an adult who received the AZD1222 COVID-19 vaccine.

This clone was counted once. The V gene is TRBV19, the J gene TRBJ2-2; D perhaps matches TRBD2 (5 bases). Trimming left V 8 bases short and J 7 bases short, with 11 bases between. Germline CDR1 is LNHDA and CDR2 is SQIVND (reference sequence). The CDR3 has 12 amino acids. DNA of the CDR3: TGTGCCAGTTACCCCGGGGTCGGGGAGCTGTTTTTT. It codes for CASYPGVGELFF.

This chain connects TRBV6-5 to TRBJ2-3; D might be TRBD2 (6 bases). This CDR3 contains 16 residues. The germline V and J ends were trimmed by 2 bases and 0 bases, with 12 bases remaining between them. Germline V gives CDR1 MNHEY, CDR2 SVGAGI. CDR3 protein: CASSYRRGTSTDTQYF. CDR3 nucleotide sequence: TGTGCCAGCAGTTACCGGCGGGGCACTAGCACAGATACGCAGTATTTT.

This chain links TRBV24-1 with TRBJ1-1; TRBD1 matches 7 bases. V dropped 7 bases and J dropped 0; count of bases not matched to a gene: 10. The germline gives CDR1 KGHDR, CDR2 SFDVKD. The CDR3 covers 16 residues. CDR3 region: CATSDGRQGLNTEAFF. The CDR3 DNA follows: TGTGCCACCAGCGATGGGCGACAGGGTCTGAACACTGAAGCTTTCTTT.

J is TRBJ2-2 and V is TRBV6-2 or TRBV6-3, with D hard to call. The CDR3 spans 15 residues. The V end was cut by 4 bases, the J end by 0 bases, with 9 bases between. Germline CDR1 MNHEY, CDR2 SVGEGT. The CDR3 region has the DNA TGTGCCAGCAGTTTTGGGGTAACGAACACCGGGGAGCTGTTTTTT. Translating it yields CASSFGVTNTGELFF.

The chain employs TRBV11-2 and TRBJ2-5, with D possibly being TRBD2 (5 bases). The CDR3 contains 15 residues. CDR1 SGHAT and CDR2 FQNNGV come from the germline V gene. The V gene lost 5 bases and the J gene lost 2 bases, with 15 bases spanning the gap. In nucleotides, the CDR3 is TGTGCCAGCAGCCAGGCATGGGAGAGGCAAGAGACCCAGTACTTC. Encoded protein: CASSQAWERQETQYF.

J is TRBJ2-7 and V is TRBV4-3; 10 nucleotides line up with TRBD2. The CDR3 loop spans 17 amino acids. Germline V gene data show CDR1 as LGHNA and CDR2 as YSLEER. Losses at the gene ends were 0 bases for V and 3 bases for J; bases not matched to a gene: 8. The CDR3: CASSQDSTSGAFYEQYF. The CDR3 DNA is TGCGCCAGCAGCCAAGACAGTACTAGCGGGGCCTTCTACGAGCAGTACTTC.

The chain has TRBV20-1 and TRBJ1-3, with D perhaps matching TRBD1 (6 bases). This CDR3 is 15 amino acids long. With 3 bases removed from V and 2 bases from J, the gap between germline ends came to 14 bases. Germline V gene lookup returns CDR1 DFQATT and CDR2 SNEGSKA (reference sequence). CDR3 bases: TGCAGTGCTAGTCTGGGGGGCTCAGCTGGAAACACCATATATTTT. Residues: CSASLGGSAGNTIYF.

The chain uses TRBV13 and TRBJ2-7, with 13 bases identical to TRBD2. V dropped 3 bases and J dropped 7; count of bases not matched to a gene: 3. CDR1 is PRHDT, CDR2 FYEKMQ, per germline (reference sequence). CDR3 length: 14 amino acids. The CDR3 bases are TGTGCCAGCAGCTTCGGGACTAGCGGGATTGAGCAGTACTTC. Translated, it gives CASSFGTSGIEQYF.

V and J are TRBV29-1 and TRBJ1-4; a weak D match, TRBD1 (5 bases). Trimming left V 4 bases short and J 7 bases short, with 13 bases between. The CDR3 is made up of 13 amino acids. Looked up from germline, CDR1 is SQVTM and CDR2 is ANQGSEA. The CDR3 loop is CSVGTGTREKLFF. CDR3 nucleotide sequence: TGCAGCGTTGGAACCGGGACCCGTGAAAAACTGTTTTTT.

The CDR3 DNA follows: TGTGCCACCAGCTCAGCAGCGCGATATGAAAAACTGTTTTTT. Amino acids: CATSSAARYEKLFF. V and J are TRBV27 and TRBJ1-4; D remains ambiguous. Germline-derived CDR1 and CDR2 are MNHEY and SMNVEV (reference sequence). This CDR3 has 14 amino acids. The V gene lost 10 bases and the J gene lost 6 bases, with 18 bases spanning the gap.

This clone appeared a few times. The CDR3 DNA sequence: TGTGCCAGCACCAACCAGATTACCCGGGGGATTTCACCCCTCCACTTT. Encoded protein: CASTNQITRGISPLHF. The J gene is TRBJ1-6, the V gene TRBV5-6; weak D call: TRBD1 (5 bases). V was shortened by 6 bases and J by 9 bases, with 22 bases between the two germline ends. The length of the CDR3 is 16 residues. Looked up from germline, CDR1 is SGHDT and CDR2 is YYEEEE.

This chain links TRBV7-6 with TRBJ2-1; TRBD2 agrees at 12 bases. The CDR3 is 16 residues long. From germline, CDR1 is SGHVS and CDR2 FNYEAQ. V gave up 5 bases and J gave up 6 bases; unmatched junction bases: 8. The CDR3 bases are TGTGCCAGCAGCGATGTGCTAGCGGGGGGGCCCAATGAGCAGTTCTTC. Translated, it gives CASSDVLAGGPNEQFF.

The CDR3 reads CASSVGLEGDTQYF. As DNA, the CDR3 is TGTGCCAGCAGCGTAGGTCTCGAAGGTGATACGCAGTATTTT. The chain is built from TRBV9 and TRBJ2-3; no clear D gene. In germline, CDR1 is SGDLS, CDR2 YYNGEE. Trimming pared 0 bases from V and 6 bases from J, leaving 11 bases between. The CDR3 spans 14 residues.

This chain links TRBV24-1 with TRBJ2-1, with 10 bases identical to TRBD2. CDR3 length equals 16 residues. The germline V gene encodes CDR1 KGHDR and CDR2 SFDVKD. The V and J ends lost 4 bases and 3 bases, in that order; junction bases with no gene match: 5. CDR3: CATSDPGLADYNEQFF. For the CDR3, the DNA is TGTGCCACCAGTGACCCCGGACTAGCGGACTACAATGAGCAGTTCTTC.

This clone has only a few counts. V and J are TRBV7-2 and TRBJ2-7, with unresolved D. Germline V lookup: CDR1 SGHTA, CDR2 FQGNSA. The CDR3 totals 16 residues. Deletions cut 2 bases from V and 7 bases from J, with 21 bases between. CDR3 protein: CASSLRTDPALREQYF. CDR3 coding DNA: TGTGCCAGCAGCTTAAGAACAGACCCCGCCCTACGGGAGCAGTACTTC.

V gene TRBV7-8 combines with J gene TRBJ2-2; 7 bases match TRBD1. V gave up 1 base and J gave up 2 bases; unmatched junction bases: 1. Germline CDR1 SGHVS, CDR2 FQNEAQ. The CDR3 consists of 15 residues. The CDR3 DNA reads as TGTGCCAGCAGCTTAGACAGGGGAAACACCGGGGAGCTGTTTTTT. This encodes CASSLDRGNTGELFF.

This sequence joins TRBV2 and TRBJ2-7; 8 nucleotides agree with TRBD1. The CDR3 length is 13 residues. Germline CDR1 and CDR2: SNHLY and FYNNEI. V shed 7 bases, J shed 2 bases, and the junction held 4 bases outside the gene matches. The DNA of the CDR3 is TGTGCCAGCACCGGGACAGGTCCCTACGAGCAGTACTTC. It specifies CASTGTGPYEQYF.

This chain joins TRBV7-2 and TRBJ1-4; TRBD1 agrees at 9 bases. J lost 11 bases, V lost 4 bases, and 14 bases had no gene match. Germline V gene sequence: CDR1 SGHTA, CDR2 FQGNSA. The CDR3 runs to 16 residues. CDR3 nucleotide sequence: TGTGCCAGCAGCTCCCCCGGCCGGGACAGGGAACGGAAACTGTTTTTT. Translating gives CASSSPGRDRERKLFF.

The chain uses TRBV7-2 and TRBJ2-7; 13 positions agree with TRBD2. CDR1 SGHTA and CDR2 FQGNSA come from the germline V gene. The CDR3 consists of 16 residues. The V segment lost 1 base and the J segment 4 bases; nucleotides outside the gene matches: 4. CDR3 coding DNA: TGTGCCAGCAGCTTAGGGACTAGCGGGGGTAATTACGAGCAGTACTTC. Protein: CASSLGTSGGNYEQYF.

This chain uses TRBV28 with TRBJ1-4; possibly TRBD1 for D (5 bases). The CDR3 has 14 amino acids. Trimming took off 5 bases at V and 8 bases at J, with 15 bases between the two ends. The germline V gene has CDR1 MDHEN and CDR2 SYDVKM. This chain's CDR3 is CASSGGGILEKLFF. CDR3 DNA sequence: TGTGCCAGCAGTGGGGGGGGGATTTTAGAAAAACTGTTTTTT.

The sample holds a few counts of this clone. The chain employs TRBV20-1 and TRBJ1-6; D not resolved. CDR1 and CDR2 from the germline V gene are DFQATT and SNEGSKA (reference sequence). V dropped 3 bases and J dropped 6 bases, with 9 bases sitting between them. This CDR3 region has 13 residues. This CDR3 is CSASDEPNSPLHF. CDR3 nucleotides: TGCAGTGCTAGTGATGAGCCTAATTCACCCCTCCACTTT.

This rearrangement joins TRBV10-3 to TRBJ1-5, with D perhaps matching TRBD1 (6 bases). Germline V gives CDR1 ENHRY, CDR2 SYGVKD. V was shortened by 6 bases and J by 4 bases, with 10 bases between the two germline ends. The CDR3 has 13 residues. The CDR3 is CAISPGANQPQHF. The CDR3 DNA sequence: TGTGCCATCAGCCCGGGGGCGAATCAGCCCCAGCATTTT.

This chain uses TRBV29-1 with TRBJ2-2; TRBD1 agrees at 8 bases. Germline V CDR1 and CDR2: SQVTM, ANQGSEA. The CDR3 is made up of 14 amino acids. V lost 7 bases and J lost 1; bases outside the gene matches: 5. The CDR3 DNA reads as TGCAGCGCAACCGGGACAGGGAACACCGGGGAGCTGTTTTTT. It encodes CSATGTGNTGELFF.